This passage covers 17 T cell receptor beta chains from one sample sequenced in a study of cytomegalovirus exposure and HLA in healthy donors. The PCR contained 60 Vbeta and 13 Jbeta primers. TCRdb's copy holds only in-frame clones and misses some; the assay was immunoSEQ multiplex PCR. The data contain more than 95,000 clones, more than 75% of them singletons. Sequencing was performed on PBMCs. Source of these receptors: a man aged 35 to 55 in good health and CMV-seronegative.

The V gene is TRBV5-4, the J gene TRBJ2-5, with 7 bases lining up with TRBD1. The J call may be wrong; the DNA end is better matched by TRBJ2-7. Germline CDR1 and CDR2: SGHNT and YYREEE (reference sequence). This CDR3 is 13 amino acids long. This CDR3 reads CASSLRGPAEQYF. CDR3 DNA sequence: TGTGCCAGCAGCCTTAGGGGGCCAGCCGAGCAGTACTTC.

The chain links TRBV15 to TRBJ1-5; 8 positions agree with TRBD1. V was clipped by 3 bases and J by 5 bases; unmatched bases: 6. Germline V gene lookup returns CDR1 LNHNV and CDR2 YYDKDF (reference sequence). The CDR3 is made up of 15 amino acids. CDR3 DNA sequence: TGTGCCACCAGCAGCCGGGACAGGACCTATCAGCCCCAGCATTTT. Its translation is CATSSRDRTYQPQHF.

In DNA form, the CDR3 reads TGTGCCAGCAGTGAAAGTCCAGGCCAAGAGACCCAGTACTTC. Residues: CASSESPGQETQYF. The V and J genes are TRBV25-1 and TRBJ2-5; D remains ambiguous. V dropped 2 bases and J dropped 1 base, with 8 bases sitting between them. The CDR3 loop spans 14 amino acids. The germline V gene has CDR1 MGHDK and CDR2 SYGVNS.

The chain's CDR3 is CASSRDTLYEQYF. CDR3 nucleotides: TGTGCCAGCAGTCGGGACACCTTATACGAGCAGTACTTC. V gene TRBV27 combines with J gene TRBJ2-7; a possible D gene is TRBD1 (6 bases). The CDR3 length is 13 residues. Trimming pared 5 bases from V and 4 bases from J, leaving 12 bases between. The germline V gene encodes CDR1 MNHEY and CDR2 SMNVEV (reference sequence).

The chain is built from TRBV11-2 and TRBJ2-5; tentatively, D is TRBD1 (5 bases). Germline V gene data show CDR1 as SGHAT and CDR2 as FQNNGV. The ends were cut back, 1 base at V and 5 bases at J, with 14 bases in the middle. The CDR3 extends over 15 amino acids. This chain's CDR3 is CASSLVQGMWETQYF. The CDR3 bases are TGTGCCAGCAGCTTAGTTCAGGGAATGTGGGAGACCCAGTACTTC.

This rearrangement joins TRBV4-2 to TRBJ1-5; D gene ambiguous. The CDR3 is 17 amino acids. CDR1 is LGHNA and CDR2 is YNFKEQ in the germline V gene. Trimming pared 1 base from V and 2 bases from J, leaving 15 bases between. In nucleotides, the CDR3 is TGTGCCAGCAGCCAAGTCGGTGCCACCGGGGGCAATCAGCCCCAGCATTTT. Its protein is CASSQVGATGGNQPQHF.

The rearrangement links TRBV4-1 to TRBJ2-2, with TRBD2 matching 9 bases. V shed 2 bases and J 4 bases; nucleotides not matched to a gene: 11. The CDR3 contains 18 residues. The V gene's germline CDR1 is MGHRA and CDR2 YSYEKL. CDR3 in amino acids: CASSQTFGAGGRTGELFF. The DNA for the CDR3 is TGCGCCAGCAGCCAAACCTTTGGAGCGGGGGGTCGCACCGGGGAGCTGTTTTTT.

This chain links TRBV21-1 with TRBJ1-4; TRBD1, the table's D call, was not compared with the DNA. TRBV21-1 is shown as a pseudogene. The CDR3 contains 16 residues. Written as DNA, the CDR3 is TGTGCCAGCAGCAACTCCCGGACATTTAAACATGAAAAACTGTTTTTT. This gives the protein CASSNSRTFKHEKLFF.

V and J are TRBV7-6 and TRBJ2-7, with TRBD2 matching over 15 bases. The CDR3 has 18 amino acids. V lost 1 base to trimming and J lost 2 bases; unmatched junction nucleotides: 6. Germline CDR1 is SGHVS and CDR2 is FNYEAQ. The CDR3 nucleotides read TGTGCCAGCAGCTTAGAAGGACTAGCGGGGGGGCGAACCTACGAGCAGTACTTC. Amino acid sequence: CASSLEGLAGGRTYEQYF.

The chain combines TRBV4-3 with TRBJ2-7; tentatively, D is TRBD1 (6 bases). V lost 6 bases to trimming and J lost 0 bases, with 12 bases between them. The CDR3 extends over 14 amino acids. The V gene's germline CDR1 is LGHNA and CDR2 YSLEER. This CDR3 is CASSVLQGSYEQYF. In DNA, the CDR3 is TGCGCCAGCAGTGTTTTACAGGGCTCCTACGAGCAGTACTTC.

For the CDR3, the DNA is TGCGCCAGCAGCCAAGCCTCCGGGGGGGGGAATTACGAGCAGTACTTC. Its translation: CASSQASGGGNYEQYF. The V call is TRBV4-3, the J call TRBJ2-7; 8 bases match TRBD2. There are 16 residues in the CDR3. The germline V gene encodes CDR1 LGHNA and CDR2 YSLEER. J was trimmed by 4 bases and V by 1 base; bases with no gene match: 9.

This clone was seen a few times. The chain uses TRBV7-2 and TRBJ2-1; no firm D call. Germline V lookup: CDR1 SGHTA, CDR2 FQGNSA. Trimming shortened V by 5 bases and J by 5 bases, and 19 bases separated the two germline ends. This CDR3 comprises 16 residues. For the CDR3, the DNA is TGTGCCAGCAGCAAAACCCCTCTAGTTCCCAACAATGAGCAGTTCTTC. This sequence encodes CASSKTPLVPNNEQFF.

The chain links TRBV5-1 to TRBJ2-3; D possibly corresponds to TRBD2 (6 bases). The germline CDR1 and CDR2 sequences are SGHRS and YFSETQ. The CDR3 covers 13 residues. V lost 7 bases and J lost 1, with 10 bases in between. CDR3 in amino acids: CASGSGGTDTQYF. The CDR3 nucleotides are TGCGCCAGCGGCTCGGGGGGCACAGATACGCAGTATTTT. Full variable domain (outside the CDR3, taken from reference TRBV5-1 and TRBJ2-3): KAGVTQTPRYLIKTRGQQVTLSCSPISGHRSVSWYQQTPGQGLQFLFEYFSETQRNKGNFPGRFSGRQFSNSRSEMNVSTLELGDSALYLCASGSGGTDTQYFGPGTRLTVL.

The rearrangement joins TRBV5-4 to TRBJ2-5, with 7 bases identical to TRBD2. Germline V CDR1 and CDR2: SGHNT, YYREEE (reference sequence). The CDR3 has 13 residues. The trim removed 3 bases at V and 7 bases at J, leaving 6 bases unmatched. The CDR3 is CASSSGREGTQYF. CDR3 DNA sequence: TGTGCCAGCAGCTCAGGAAGGGAGGGGACCCAGTACTTC.

The chain recombines TRBV28 with TRBJ1-4, with no clear D. The CDR3 loop spans 13 amino acids. Per germline, CDR1 MDHEN and CDR2 SYDVKM. The CDR3, as DNA: TGTGCATCCCAGACCCCGGGGTCCGAAAAACTGTTTTTT. Protein: CASQTPGSEKLFF.

This clone was seen a single time. The V and J genes are TRBV13 and TRBJ2-1, with D possibly matching TRBD1 (5 bases). The CDR3 runs 13 residues. Germline CDR1 and CDR2: PRHDT and FYEKMQ (reference sequence). V was shortened by 2 bases and J by 10 bases, with 12 bases between the two germline ends. Here the CDR3 DNA reads TGTGCCAGCAGCTTAAAGGGCTGGGGCGAGCAGTTCTTC. Amino acids: CASSLKGWGEQFF.

The chain links TRBV19 to TRBJ1-6; D remains ambiguous. Trimming left V 4 bases short and J 0 bases short, with 13 bases between. This CDR3 comprises 17 residues. The germline CDR1 and CDR2 sequences are LNHDA and SQIVND (reference sequence). The CDR3 DNA reads as TGTGCCAGTAGTAGCCCCCGGGGAGGCTCCTATAATTCACCCCTCCACTTT. This sequence encodes CASSSPRGGSYNSPLHF.